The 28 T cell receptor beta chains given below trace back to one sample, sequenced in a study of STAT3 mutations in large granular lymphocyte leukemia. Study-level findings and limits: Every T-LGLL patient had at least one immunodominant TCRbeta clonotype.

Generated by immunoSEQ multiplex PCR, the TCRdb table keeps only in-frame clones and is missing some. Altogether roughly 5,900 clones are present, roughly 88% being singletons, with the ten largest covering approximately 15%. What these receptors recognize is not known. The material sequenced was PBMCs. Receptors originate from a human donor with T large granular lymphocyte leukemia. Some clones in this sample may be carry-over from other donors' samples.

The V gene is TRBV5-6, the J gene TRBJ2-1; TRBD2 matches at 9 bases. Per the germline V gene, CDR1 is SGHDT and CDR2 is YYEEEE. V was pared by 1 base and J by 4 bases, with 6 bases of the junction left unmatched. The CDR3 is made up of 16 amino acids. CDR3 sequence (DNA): TGTGCCAGCAGCTTGTATCAGCGGGAGGAATACAATGAGCAGTTCTTC. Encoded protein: CASSLYQREEYNEQFF.

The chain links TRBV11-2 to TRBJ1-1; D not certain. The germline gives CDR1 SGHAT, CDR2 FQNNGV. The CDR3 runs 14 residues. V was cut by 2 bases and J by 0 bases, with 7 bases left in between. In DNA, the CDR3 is TGTGCCAGCAGCTTACGGTCTATGAACACTGAAGCTTTCTTT. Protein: CASSLRSMNTEAFF.

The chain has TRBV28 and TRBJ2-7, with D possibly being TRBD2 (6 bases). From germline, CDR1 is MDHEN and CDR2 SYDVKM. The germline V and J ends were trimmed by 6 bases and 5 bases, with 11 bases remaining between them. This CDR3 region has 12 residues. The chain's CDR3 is CASSSSGDEQYF. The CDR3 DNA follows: TGTGCCAGCAGCTCCTCGGGGGACGAGCAGTACTTC.

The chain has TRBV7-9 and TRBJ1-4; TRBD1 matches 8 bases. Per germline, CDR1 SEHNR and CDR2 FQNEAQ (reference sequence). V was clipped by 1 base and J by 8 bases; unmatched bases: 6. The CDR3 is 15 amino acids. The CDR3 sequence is CASSLGGQDFEKLFF. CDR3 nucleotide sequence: TGTGCCAGCAGCTTAGGGGGACAGGATTTCGAAAAACTGTTTTTT.

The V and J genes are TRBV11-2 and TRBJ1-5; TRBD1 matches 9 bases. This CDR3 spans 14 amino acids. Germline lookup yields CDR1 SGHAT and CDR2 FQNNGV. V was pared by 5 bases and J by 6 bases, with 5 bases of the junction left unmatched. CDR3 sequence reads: CASSGTGGGQPQHF. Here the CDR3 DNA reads TGTGCCAGCAGCGGCACAGGGGGCGGTCAGCCCCAGCATTTT.

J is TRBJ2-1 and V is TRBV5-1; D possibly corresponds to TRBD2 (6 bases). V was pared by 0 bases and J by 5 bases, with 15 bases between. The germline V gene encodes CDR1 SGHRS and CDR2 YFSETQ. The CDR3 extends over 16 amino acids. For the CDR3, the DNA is TGCGCCAGCAGCTTGGGCCCGAGGGCGGGGCACAATGAGCAGTTCTTC. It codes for CASSLGPRAGHNEQFF.

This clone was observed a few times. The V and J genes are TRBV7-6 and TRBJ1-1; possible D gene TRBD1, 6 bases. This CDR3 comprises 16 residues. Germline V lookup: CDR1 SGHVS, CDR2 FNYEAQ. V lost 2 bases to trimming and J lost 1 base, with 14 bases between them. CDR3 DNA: TGTGCCAGCAGCTTATCGGTGCAGGGGACGAACACTGAAGCTTTCTTT. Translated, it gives CASSLSVQGTNTEAFF.

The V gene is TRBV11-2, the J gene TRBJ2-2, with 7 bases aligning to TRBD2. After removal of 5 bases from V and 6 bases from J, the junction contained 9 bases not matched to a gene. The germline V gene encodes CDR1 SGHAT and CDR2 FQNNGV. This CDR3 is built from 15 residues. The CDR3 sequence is CASSQSWGGAGELFF. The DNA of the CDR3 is TGTGCCAGCAGCCAATCGTGGGGGGGGGCCGGGGAGCTGTTTTTT. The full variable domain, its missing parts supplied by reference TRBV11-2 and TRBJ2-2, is EAGVAQSPRYKIIEKRQSVAFWCNPISGHATLYWYQQILGQGPKLLIQFQNNGVVDDSQLPKDRFSAERLKGVDSTLKIQPAKLEDSAVYLCASSQSWGGAGELFFGEGSRLTVL.

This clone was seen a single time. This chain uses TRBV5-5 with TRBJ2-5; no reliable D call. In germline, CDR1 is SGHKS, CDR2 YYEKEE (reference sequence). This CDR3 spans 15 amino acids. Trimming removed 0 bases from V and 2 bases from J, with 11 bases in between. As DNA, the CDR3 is TGTGCCAGCAGCTTGGCCCCGGGTAATCAAGAGACCCAGTACTTC. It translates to CASSLAPGNQETQYF.

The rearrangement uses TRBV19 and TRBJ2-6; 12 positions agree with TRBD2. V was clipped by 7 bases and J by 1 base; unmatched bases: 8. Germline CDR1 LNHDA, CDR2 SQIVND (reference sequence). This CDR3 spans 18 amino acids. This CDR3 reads CASTSGLAGRSGANVLTF. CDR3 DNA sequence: TGTGCCAGTACCTCGGGACTAGCGGGTCGTTCTGGGGCCAACGTCCTGACTTTC.

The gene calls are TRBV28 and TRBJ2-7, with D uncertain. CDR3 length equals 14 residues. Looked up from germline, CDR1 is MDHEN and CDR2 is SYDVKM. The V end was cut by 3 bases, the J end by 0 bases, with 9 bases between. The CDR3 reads CASSFSILSYEQYF. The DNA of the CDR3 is TGTGCCAGCAGTTTTTCGATACTCTCCTACGAGCAGTACTTC.

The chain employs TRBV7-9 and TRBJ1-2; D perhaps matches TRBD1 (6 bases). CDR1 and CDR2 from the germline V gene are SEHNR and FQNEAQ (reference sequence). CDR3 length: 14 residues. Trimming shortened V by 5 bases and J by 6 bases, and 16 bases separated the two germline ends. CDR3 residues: CASSPGGLVNGYTF. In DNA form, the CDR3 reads TGTGCCAGCAGCCCGGGGGGGCTTGTAAATGGCTACACCTTC. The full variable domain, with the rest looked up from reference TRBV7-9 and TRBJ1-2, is DTGVSQNPRHKITKRGQNVTFRCDPISEHNRLYWYRQTLGQGPEFLTYFQNEAQLEKSRLLSDRFSAERPKGSFSTLEIQRTEQGDSAMYLCASSPGGLVNGYTFGSGTRLTVV.

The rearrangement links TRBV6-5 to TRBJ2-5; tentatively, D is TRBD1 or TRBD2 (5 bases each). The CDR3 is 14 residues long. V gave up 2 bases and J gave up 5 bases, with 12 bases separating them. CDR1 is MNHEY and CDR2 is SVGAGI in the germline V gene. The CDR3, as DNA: TGTGCCAGCAGTTACGCTGTCAGGGAGGAGACCCAGTACTTC. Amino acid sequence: CASSYAVREETQYF.

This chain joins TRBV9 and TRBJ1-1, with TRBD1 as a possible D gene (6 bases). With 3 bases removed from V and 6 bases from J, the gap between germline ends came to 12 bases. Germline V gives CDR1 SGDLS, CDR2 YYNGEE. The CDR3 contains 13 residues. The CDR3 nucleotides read TGTGCCAGCAGCGACAACAGGGCCCCTGAAGCTTTCTTT. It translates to CASSDNRAPEAFF.

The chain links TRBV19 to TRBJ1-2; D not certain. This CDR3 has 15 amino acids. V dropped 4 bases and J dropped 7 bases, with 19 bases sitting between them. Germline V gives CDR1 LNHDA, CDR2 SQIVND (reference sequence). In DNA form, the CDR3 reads TGTGCCAGTAGTACATTCTCGACCGAGTTTTTTGGCTACACCTTC. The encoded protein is CASSTFSTEFFGYTF.

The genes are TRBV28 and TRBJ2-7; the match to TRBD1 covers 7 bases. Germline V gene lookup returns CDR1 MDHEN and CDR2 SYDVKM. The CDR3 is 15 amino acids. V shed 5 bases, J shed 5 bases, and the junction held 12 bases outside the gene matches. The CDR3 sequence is CASSVQGLPQDEQYF. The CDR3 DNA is TGTGCCAGCAGTGTACAGGGGCTCCCCCAGGACGAGCAGTACTTC.

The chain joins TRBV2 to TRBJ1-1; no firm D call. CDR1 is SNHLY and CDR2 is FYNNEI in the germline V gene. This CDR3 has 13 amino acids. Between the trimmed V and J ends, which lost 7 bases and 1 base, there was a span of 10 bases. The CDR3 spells CASMEEWNTEAFF. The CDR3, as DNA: TGTGCCAGCATGGAAGAATGGAACACTGAAGCTTTCTTT.

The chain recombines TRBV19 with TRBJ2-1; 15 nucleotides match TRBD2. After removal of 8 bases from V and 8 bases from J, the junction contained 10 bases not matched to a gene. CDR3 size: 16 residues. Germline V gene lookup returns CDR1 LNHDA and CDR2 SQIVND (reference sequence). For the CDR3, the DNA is TGTGCCAGTTCAATAGGGGGGACTAGCGGGAGGTATGAGCAGTTCTTC. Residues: CASSIGGTSGRYEQFF.

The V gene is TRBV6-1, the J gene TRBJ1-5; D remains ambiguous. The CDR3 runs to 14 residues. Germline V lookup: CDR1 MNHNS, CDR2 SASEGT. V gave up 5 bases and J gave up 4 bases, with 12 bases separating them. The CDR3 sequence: CASSPGSPNQPQHF. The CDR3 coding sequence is TGTGCCAGCAGTCCGGGGTCCCCAAATCAGCCCCAGCATTTT.

CDR3 in amino acids: CASNLGGTRTDTQYF. DNA for the CDR3: TGTGCCAGCAACCTGGGGGGCACTCGCACAGATACGCAGTATTTT. This chain links TRBV7-3 with TRBJ2-3; perhaps D is TRBD1 or TRBD2 (6 bases each). The V gene's germline CDR1 is SGHTA and CDR2 FQGTGA. The CDR3 is made up of 15 amino acids. Trimming removed 7 bases from V and 1 base from J, with 15 bases in between.

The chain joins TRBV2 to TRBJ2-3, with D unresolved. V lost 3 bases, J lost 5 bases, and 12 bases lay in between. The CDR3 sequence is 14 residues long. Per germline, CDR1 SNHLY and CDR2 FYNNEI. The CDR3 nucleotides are TGTGCCAGCAGTGACCCCCTTTCCCAAGATACGCAGTATTTT. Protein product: CASSDPLSQDTQYF.

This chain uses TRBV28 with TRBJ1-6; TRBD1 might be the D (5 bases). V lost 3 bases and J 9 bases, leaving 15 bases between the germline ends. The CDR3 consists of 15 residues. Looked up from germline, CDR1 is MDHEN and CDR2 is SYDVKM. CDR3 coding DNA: TGTGCCAGCAGTTTGTACCGACAGAGGATTTCACCCCTCCACTTT. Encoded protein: CASSLYRQRISPLHF.

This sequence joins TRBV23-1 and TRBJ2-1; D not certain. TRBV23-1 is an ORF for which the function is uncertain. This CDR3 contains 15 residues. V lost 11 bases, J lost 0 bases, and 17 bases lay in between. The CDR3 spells CAPRPSSSSYNEQFF. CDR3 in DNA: TGCGCCCCTAGACCGTCCTCGAGCTCCTACAATGAGCAGTTCTTC.

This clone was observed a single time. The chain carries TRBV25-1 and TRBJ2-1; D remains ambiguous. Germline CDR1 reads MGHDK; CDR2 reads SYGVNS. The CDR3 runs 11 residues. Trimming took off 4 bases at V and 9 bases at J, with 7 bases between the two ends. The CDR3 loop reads CASSVTAEQFF. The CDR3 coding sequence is TGTGCCAGCAGTGTAACGGCTGAGCAGTTCTTC.

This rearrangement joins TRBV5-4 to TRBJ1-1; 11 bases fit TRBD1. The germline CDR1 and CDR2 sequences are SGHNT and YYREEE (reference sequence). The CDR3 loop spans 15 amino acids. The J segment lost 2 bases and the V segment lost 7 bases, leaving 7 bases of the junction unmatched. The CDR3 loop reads CASLRDRGSNTEAFF. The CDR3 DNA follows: TGTGCCAGCCTCCGGGACAGGGGGTCTAACACTGAAGCTTTCTTT. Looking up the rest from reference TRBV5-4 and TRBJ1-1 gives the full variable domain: ETGVTQSPTHLIKTRGQQVTLRCSSQSGHNTVSWYQQALGQGPQFIFQYYREEENGRGNFPPRFSGLQFPNYSSELNVNALELDDSALYLCASLRDRGSNTEAFFGQGTRLTVV.

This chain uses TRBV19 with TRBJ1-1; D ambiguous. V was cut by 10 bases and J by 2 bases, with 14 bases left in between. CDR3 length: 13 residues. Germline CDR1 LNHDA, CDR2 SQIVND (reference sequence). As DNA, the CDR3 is TGTGCCACCGGCCGAGTCGGAAACACTGAAGCTTTCTTT. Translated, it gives CATGRVGNTEAFF.

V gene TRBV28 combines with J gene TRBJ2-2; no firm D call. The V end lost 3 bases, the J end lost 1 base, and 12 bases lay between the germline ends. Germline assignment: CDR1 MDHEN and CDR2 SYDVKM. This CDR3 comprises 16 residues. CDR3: CASSFGDFRNTGELFF. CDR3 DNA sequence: TGTGCCAGCAGTTTTGGTGACTTTAGGAACACCGGGGAGCTGTTTTTT.

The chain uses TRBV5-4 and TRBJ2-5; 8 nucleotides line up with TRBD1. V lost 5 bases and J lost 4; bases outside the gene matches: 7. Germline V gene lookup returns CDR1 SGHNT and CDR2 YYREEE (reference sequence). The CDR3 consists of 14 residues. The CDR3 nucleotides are TGTGCCAGCAGTCCAGGGGGCGCAGGAGAGACCCAGTACTTC. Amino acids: CASSPGGAGETQYF.